This is a list of T cell receptor beta chains from one sample in a study of vaccination and CD4 T cells after COVID-19. Each CDR3 protein gets one entry after TCRdb re-called the PCR reads with MiXCR. This table holds 17,000 or so distinct CDR3 sequences, around two fifths found once. These receptors have no known antigen. The source was CD4+ T cells from blood, cultured in vitro, collected before SARS-CoV-2 vaccination. The origin of the receptors is a human donor who had recovered from COVID-19. CDR3s include the opening cysteine and the closing phenylalanine or tryptophan. A D gene is named only where the DNA matches it firmly. Clone size is stated in some rows and not others, as once, few, many or a class when expanded.

clone_size j_call v_call d_call cdr3_nt cdr3_aa
once TRBJ1-4 TRBV7-8 TRBD1 TGTGCCAGCAGCTCGGGACAGGGAGGAGAAAAACTGTTTTTT CASSSGQGGEKLFF
- TRBJ2-7 TRBV7-2 TRBD2 TGTGCCAGCAGCTTTGGGGTTCCGGGGAGCGGGAGTCGGCACGAGCAGTACTTC CASSFGVPGSGSRHEQYF
few TRBJ1-6 TRBV19 TRBD1 TGTGCCAGTAGTCCCGGACAGGGAGGGAATTCACCCCTCCACTTT CASSPGQGGNSPLHF
few TRBJ1-1 TRBV19 TRBD1 TGTGCCAGTAGTGCCGGGACAGGGCCCACTGAAGCTTTCTTT CASSAGTGPTEAFF
once TRBJ2-7 TRBV7-9 - TGTGCCAGCAGCTTAACAAACTACGAGCAGTACTTC CASSLTNYEQYF
- TRBJ1-2 TRBV18 - TGTGCCAGCTCACCAATTCCGACCGGGTCTAGTTGGGGCTACACCTTC CASSPIPTGSSWGYTF
- TRBJ2-7 TRBV7-2 - TGTGCCAGCAGCTTAGGGGGAAATCGCTACGAGCAGTACTTC CASSLGGNRYEQYF
- TRBJ1-2 TRBV11-3 TRBD1 TGTGCCAGCAGCTCGGGAGGGGGCTCTAACTATGGCTACACCTTC CASSSGGGSNYGYTF
- TRBJ1-2 TRBV6-1 - TGTGCCAGCAGTGAAGCCTGGGAGAACTATGGCTACACCTTC CASSEAWENYGYTF
- TRBJ2-4 TRBV7-9 - TGTGCCAGCAGTCGCGGACGAAACATTCAGTACTTC CASSRGRNIQYF
- TRBJ2-1 TRBV24-1 TRBD1 TGTGCCACCAGTGATTTGGGGACAGGTCCTCTTGAGCAGTTCTTC CATSDLGTGPLEQFF
few TRBJ2-7 TRBV6-2/TRBV6-3 - TGTGCCAGCAGTGGTCAAGGAAGCGAGAGGGAGCAGTACTTC CASSGQGSEREQYF
- TRBJ1-1 TRBV6-1 - TGTGCCAGCAGCCAAAGGGGTAACACTGAAGCTTTCTTT CASSQRGNTEAFF
- TRBJ2-1 TRBV11-3 TRBD1 TGTGCCAGCAGCTCGGGGACAGGAAGCTCCTACAATGAGCAGTTCTTC CASSSGTGSSYNEQFF
few TRBJ1-6 TRBV6-5 - TGTGCCAGCAGTTCCGCCTTGGGGGGGCGCCGGGATAATTCACCCCTCCACTTT CASSSALGGRRDNSPLHF
- TRBJ2-5 TRBV29-1 TRBD1 TGCAGCGTGGGACAGGGGGCTCGTGGGACCCAGTACTTC CSVGQGARGTQYF
- TRBJ2-4 TRBV7-2 - TGTGCCAGCAGCTTAGGGGGGGCAGACAAAAACATTCAGTACTTC CASSLGGADKNIQYF
- TRBJ1-1 TRBV11-3 TRBD1 TGTGCCAGCAGTTCAGGACAGGGGAACACTGAAGCTTTCTTT CASSSGQGNTEAFF
- TRBJ2-5 TRBV20-1 - TGCAGTGCCTGGACCGGGGCCGACCGGGAGACCCAGTACTTC CSAWTGADRETQYF
few TRBJ2-3 TRBV20-1 TRBD2 TGCAGTGCTAGCTCGCCTAGCGGTAGCACAGATACGCAGTATTTT CSASSPSGSTDTQYF
- TRBJ1-6 TRBV15 TRBD1 TGTGCCACGAGCACACGACAGGGCACGGGCTCACCCCTCCACTTT CATSTRQGTGSPLHF
- TRBJ2-7 TRBV28 - TGTGCCAGCAGTTCCCGATCCCAGGGGTACGAGCAGTACTTC CASSSRSQGYEQYF
- TRBJ1-2 TRBV6-1 - TGTGCCAGCAGTGAAAGGGGAAGCAGGTTTCATGGCTACACCTTC CASSERGSRFHGYTF
- TRBJ2-2 TRBV20-1 - TGCAGTGCTAGAGATCAGGGCAGGGGAACCGGGGAGCTGTTTTTT CSARDQGRGTGELFF
- TRBJ1-2 TRBV5-8 - TGTGCCAGCAGCTTGGCCAACGTCGGAGAAAACTATGGCTACACCTTC CASSLANVGENYGYTF
- TRBJ1-2 TRBV7-9 TRBD1 TGTGCCAGCAGCCCTGACCGGGACAGAGCTAACTATGGCTACACCTTC CASSPDRDRANYGYTF
once TRBJ1-2 TRBV28 - TGTGCCAGCAGTCCACGGGGGGGATACTATGGCTACACCTTC CASSPRGGYYGYTF
once TRBJ1-1 TRBV6-7 TRBD1 TGTGCCAGCACCAACCGGGGCCCAGGGGGAATGAACACTGAAGCTTTCTTT CASTNRGPGGMNTEAFF
- TRBJ2-7 TRBV15 - TGTGCCACCAGCAGAGATTCCCTTGGGCTCTCAAACTTC CATSRDSLGLSNF
few TRBJ2-3 TRBV27 - TGTGCCAGCAGTCCCCAGTCAGATACGCAGTATTTT CASSPQSDTQYF
few TRBJ1-5 TRBV6-1 - TGTGCCAGCAGTGGACAGAATAGCAATCAGCCCCAGCATTTT CASSGQNSNQPQHF